This T cell receptor beta chain was profiled in a study of shared clonotypes between healthy human individuals. General study findings and limits: Among donors, clonotype sharing was expected to be affected by sequencing depth.

Roughly 33,000 T cell genomes, or roughly 180 ng DNA, went into the sorted-subset replicate PCRs. Source study methods: ImmunoSEQ junction-only sequences lacked quality scores, so their filtering differed. This table comes from immunoSEQ multiplex PCR, and its TCRdb copy is limited to in-frame clones, with some not included. D and trimming come from the DNA, and the V and J calls and clone size come from that table. The profile shows hundreds of thousands of clones, 55% to 85% of them singletons. This CDR3 region has 13 residues. From germline, CDR1 is MNHEY and CDR2 SMNVEV (reference sequence). V lost 0 bases to trimming and J lost 4 bases, with 6 bases between them. A remark on this clone: What it binds is unknown. This specimen includes other DNA sequences encoding the same CDR3.

Researchers partitioned CD4+ cells into CD45RA+ naive and CD45RA-negative memory subsets. The chain links TRBV27 to TRBJ1-1; D unclear. The TCR originated in a woman aged 25 to 39 in good health. The source material was memory CD4+ T cells sorted from blood. Indicated subset: CD45RA-negative fraction. CDR3 in DNA: TGTGCCAGCAGTTTATCACAAGGCACTGAAGCTTTCTTT. Translating it yields CASSLSQGTEAFF.